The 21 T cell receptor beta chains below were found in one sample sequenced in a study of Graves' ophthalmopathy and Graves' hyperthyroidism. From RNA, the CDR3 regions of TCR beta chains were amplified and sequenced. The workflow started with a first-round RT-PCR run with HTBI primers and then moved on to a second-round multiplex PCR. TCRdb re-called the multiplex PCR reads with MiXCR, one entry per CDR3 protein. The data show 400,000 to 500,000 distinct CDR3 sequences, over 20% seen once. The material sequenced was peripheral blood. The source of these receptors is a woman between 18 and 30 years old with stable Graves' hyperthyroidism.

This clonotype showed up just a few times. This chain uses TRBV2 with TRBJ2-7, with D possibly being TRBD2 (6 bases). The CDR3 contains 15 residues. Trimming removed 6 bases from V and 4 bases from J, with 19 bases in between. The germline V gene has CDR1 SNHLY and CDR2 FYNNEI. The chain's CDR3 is CASREGRAMWYEQYF. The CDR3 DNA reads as TGTGCCAGCAGGGAGGGGCGGGCGATGTGGTACGAGCAGTACTTC.

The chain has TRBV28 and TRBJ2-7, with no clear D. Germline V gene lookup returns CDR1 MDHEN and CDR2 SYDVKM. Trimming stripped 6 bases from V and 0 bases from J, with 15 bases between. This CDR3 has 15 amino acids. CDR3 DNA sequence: TGTGCCAGCAGACCTCAAGTGGTGTTCTCCTACGAGCAGTACTTC. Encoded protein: CASRPQVVFSYEQYF. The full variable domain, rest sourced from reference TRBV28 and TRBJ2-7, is DVKVTQSSRYLVKRTGEKVFLECVQDMDHENMFWYRQDPGLGLRLIYFSYDVKMKEKGDIPEGYSVSREKKERFSLILESASTNQTSMYLCASRPQVVFSYEQYFGPGTRLTVT.

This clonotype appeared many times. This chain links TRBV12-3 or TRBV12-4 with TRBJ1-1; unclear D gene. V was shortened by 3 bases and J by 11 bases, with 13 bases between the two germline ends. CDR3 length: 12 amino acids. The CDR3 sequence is CASSFEGTGAFF. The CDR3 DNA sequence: TGTGCCAGCAGTTTTGAGGGAACCGGGGCTTTCTTT.

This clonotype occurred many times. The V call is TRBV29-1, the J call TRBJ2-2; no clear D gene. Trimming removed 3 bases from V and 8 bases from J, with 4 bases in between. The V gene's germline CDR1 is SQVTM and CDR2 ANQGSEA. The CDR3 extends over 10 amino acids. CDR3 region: CSVELGELFF. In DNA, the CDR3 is TGCAGCGTTGAGCTTGGGGAGCTGTTTTTT.

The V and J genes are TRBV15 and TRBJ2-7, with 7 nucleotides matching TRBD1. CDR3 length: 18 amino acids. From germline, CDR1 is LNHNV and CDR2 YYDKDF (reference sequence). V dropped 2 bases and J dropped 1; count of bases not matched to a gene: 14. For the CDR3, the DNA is TGTGCCACCAGCAGACCCCGTCCGGTTGGCAGGGGGTCCTACGAGCAGTACTTC. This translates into CATSRPRPVGRGSYEQYF.

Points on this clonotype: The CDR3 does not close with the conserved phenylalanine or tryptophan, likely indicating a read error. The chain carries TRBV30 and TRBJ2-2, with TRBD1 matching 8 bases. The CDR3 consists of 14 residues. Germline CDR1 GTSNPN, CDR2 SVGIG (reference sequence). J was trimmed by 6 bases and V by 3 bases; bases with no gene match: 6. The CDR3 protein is CAWRPQGAAGELFL. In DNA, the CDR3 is TGTGCCTGGAGACCCCAGGGGGCGGCCGGGGAGCTGTTTTTG.

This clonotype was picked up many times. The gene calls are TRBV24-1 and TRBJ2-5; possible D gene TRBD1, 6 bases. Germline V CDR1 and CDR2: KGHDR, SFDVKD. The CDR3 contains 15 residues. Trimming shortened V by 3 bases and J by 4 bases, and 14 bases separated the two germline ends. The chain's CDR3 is CATSDRRGGRETQYF. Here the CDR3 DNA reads TGTGCCACCAGTGATCGCAGGGGTGGGCGAGAGACCCAGTACTTC.

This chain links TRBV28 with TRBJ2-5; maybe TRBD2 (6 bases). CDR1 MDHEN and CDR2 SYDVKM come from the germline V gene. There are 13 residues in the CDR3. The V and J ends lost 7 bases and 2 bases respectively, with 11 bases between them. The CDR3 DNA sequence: TGTGCCAGCATTAGTAGCGGACAAGAGACCCAGTACTTC. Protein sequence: CASISSGQETQYF.

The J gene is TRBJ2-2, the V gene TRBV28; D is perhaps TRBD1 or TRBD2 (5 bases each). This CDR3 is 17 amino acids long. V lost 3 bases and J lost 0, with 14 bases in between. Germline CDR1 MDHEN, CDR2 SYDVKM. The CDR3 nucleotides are TGTGCCAGCAGTTTCCCGGGACGTAAGACGAACACCGGGGAGCTGTTTTTT. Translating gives CASSFPGRKTNTGELFF.

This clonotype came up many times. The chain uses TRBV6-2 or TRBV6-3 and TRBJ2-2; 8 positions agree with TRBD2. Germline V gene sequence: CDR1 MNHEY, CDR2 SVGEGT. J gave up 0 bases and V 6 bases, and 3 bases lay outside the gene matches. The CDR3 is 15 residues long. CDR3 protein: CASRLAGPNTGELFF. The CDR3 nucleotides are TGTGCCAGCAGGCTAGCGGGTCCGAACACCGGGGAGCTGTTTTTT.

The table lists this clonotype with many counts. CDR3 sequence (DNA): TGCAGTGCTAGACTAGCGGAGCAGTACTTC. This sequence encodes CSARLAEQYF. The rearrangement links TRBV20-1 to TRBJ2-7, with a tentative D call TRBD2 (6 bases). Germline V gene sequence: CDR1 DFQATT, CDR2 SNEGSKA (reference sequence). This CDR3 is built from 10 residues. V dropped 2 bases and J dropped 7 bases, with 6 bases sitting between them.

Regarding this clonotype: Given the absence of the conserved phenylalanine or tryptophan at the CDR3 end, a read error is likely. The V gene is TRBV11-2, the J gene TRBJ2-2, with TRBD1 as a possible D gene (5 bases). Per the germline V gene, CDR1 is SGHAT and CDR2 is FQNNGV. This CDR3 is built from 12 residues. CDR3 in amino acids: CASSLRGEELFY. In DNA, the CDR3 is TGTGCCAGTAGCTTAAGGGGTGAGGAGCTGTTTTAT.

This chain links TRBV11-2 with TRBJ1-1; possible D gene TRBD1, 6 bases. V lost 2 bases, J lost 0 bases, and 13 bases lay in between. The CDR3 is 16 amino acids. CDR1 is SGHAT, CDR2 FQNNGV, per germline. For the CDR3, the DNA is TGTGCCAGCAGCTTACGACCGACAGGACTGAACACTGAAGCTTTCTTT. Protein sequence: CASSLRPTGLNTEAFF.

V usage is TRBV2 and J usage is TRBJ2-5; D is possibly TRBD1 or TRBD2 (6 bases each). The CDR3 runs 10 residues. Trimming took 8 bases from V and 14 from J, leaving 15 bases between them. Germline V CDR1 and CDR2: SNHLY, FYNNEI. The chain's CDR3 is CASSDGGRYF. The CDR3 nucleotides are TGTGCCAGCTCCGACGGGGGCCGATACTTC. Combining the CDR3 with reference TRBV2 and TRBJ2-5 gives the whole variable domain EPEVTQTPSHQVTQMGQEVILRCVPISNHLYFYWYRQILGQKVEFLVSFYNNEISEKSEIFDDQFSVERPDGSNFTLKIRSTKLEDSAMYFCASSDGGRYFGPGTRLLVL.

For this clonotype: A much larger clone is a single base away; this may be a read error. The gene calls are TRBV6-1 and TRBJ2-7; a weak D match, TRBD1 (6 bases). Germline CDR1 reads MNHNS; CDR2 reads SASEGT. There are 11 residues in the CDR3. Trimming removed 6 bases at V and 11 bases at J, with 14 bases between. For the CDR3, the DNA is TGTGCCAGCAGCGATCCCCAGGGGAAGTACTTC. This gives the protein CASSDPQGKYF.

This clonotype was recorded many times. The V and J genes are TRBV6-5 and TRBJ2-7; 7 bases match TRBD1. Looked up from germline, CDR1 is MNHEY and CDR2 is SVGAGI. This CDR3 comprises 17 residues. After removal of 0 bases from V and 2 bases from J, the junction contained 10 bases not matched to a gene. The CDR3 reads CASSYSIERTGAYEQYF. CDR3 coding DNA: TGTGCCAGCAGTTACTCGATCGAAAGGACAGGTGCCTACGAGCAGTACTTC.

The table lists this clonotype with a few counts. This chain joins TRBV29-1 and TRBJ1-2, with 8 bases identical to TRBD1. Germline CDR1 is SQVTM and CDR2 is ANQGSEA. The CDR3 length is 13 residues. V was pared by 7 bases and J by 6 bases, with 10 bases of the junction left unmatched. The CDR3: CSAGYGQGHGYTF. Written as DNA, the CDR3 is TGCAGCGCCGGTTACGGACAGGGACATGGCTACACCTTC.

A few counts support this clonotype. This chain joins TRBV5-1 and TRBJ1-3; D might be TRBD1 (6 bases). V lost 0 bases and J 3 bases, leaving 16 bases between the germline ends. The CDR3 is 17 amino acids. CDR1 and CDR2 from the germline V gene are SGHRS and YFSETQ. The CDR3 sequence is CASSLVPGQTSGNTIYF. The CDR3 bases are TGCGCCAGCAGCTTGGTCCCGGGACAAACTAGTGGAAACACCATATATTTT.

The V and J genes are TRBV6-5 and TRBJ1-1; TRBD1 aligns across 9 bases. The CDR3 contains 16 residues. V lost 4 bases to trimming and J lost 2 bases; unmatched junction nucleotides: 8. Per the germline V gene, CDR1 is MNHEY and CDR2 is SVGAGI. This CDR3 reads CASSSPRDRANTEAFF. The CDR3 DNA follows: TGTGCCAGCAGTTCGCCCAGGGACAGGGCAAACACTGAAGCTTTCTTT.

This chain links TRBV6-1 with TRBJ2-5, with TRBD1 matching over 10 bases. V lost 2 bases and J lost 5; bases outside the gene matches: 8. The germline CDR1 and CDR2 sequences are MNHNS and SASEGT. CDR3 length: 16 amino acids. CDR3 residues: CASSESVTGGSETQYF. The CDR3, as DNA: TGTGCCAGCAGTGAATCGGTGACAGGGGGCTCGGAGACCCAGTACTTC.

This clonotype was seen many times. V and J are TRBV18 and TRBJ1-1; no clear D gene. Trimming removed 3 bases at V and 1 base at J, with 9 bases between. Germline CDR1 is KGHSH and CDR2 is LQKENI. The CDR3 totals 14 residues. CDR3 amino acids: CASSPQLENTEAFF. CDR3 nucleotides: TGTGCCAGCTCACCCCAATTAGAGAACACTGAAGCTTTCTTT.